This is a list of T cell receptor beta chains from one sample in a study of T-cell reconstitution after alpha-beta-depleted transplantation in children. MiXCR, run by TCRdb on the PCR reads, gives a single entry per CDR3 protein. The data show 200,000 to 250,000 distinct CDR3 sequences, approximately 11% seen once. The sample here was PBMCs, taken before TCRalphabeta/CD19-depleted stem cell transplant. The origin of the receptors is a child under two years old with acute myeloid leukemia, due to receive a stem cell transplant. Both conserved end residues are part of each CDR3. D genes are given only for firm matches. Rows give clone size only sometimes, using once, few, many, or a class for an expanded clone.

D gene | clone size | J gene | V gene | CDR3 DNA | CDR3 protein
TRBD2 | many | TRBJ2-3 | TRBV11-2 | TGTGCCAGCAGCTTAGTCGGGGGGGGGACAGATACGCAGTATTTT | CASSLVGGGTDTQYF
- | many | TRBJ1-4 | TRBV5-1 | TGCGCCAGCAGCTCGTCGGGATCCGGCTCGGAACTGTTTTTT | CASSSSGSGSELFF
- | many | TRBJ2-3 | TRBV7-9 | TGTGCCAGCAGCCGACGTTTTCAAGCAGATACGCAGTATTTT | CASSRRFQADTQYF
- | few | TRBJ2-3 | TRBV12-3/TRBV12-4 | TGTGCCAGCAGCCGGGACTGGCCCACAGATACGCAGTATTTT | CASSRDWPTDTQYF
TRBD1 | many | TRBJ1-2 | TRBV11-2 | TGTGCCAGCAGCTTAGCCGGACAGGGTCGGAGAACTTACACCTTC | CASSLAGQGRRTYTF
- | many | TRBJ1-1 | TRBV20-1 | TGCAGTGCCCATAAGGGAGGGGTTTGGAACACTGAAGCTTTCTTT | CSAHKGGVWNTEAFF
- | many | TRBJ2-1 | TRBV6-4 | TGTGCCAGCAGTGACTCCGGGGTATCCTCCTACAATGAGCAGTTCTTC | CASSDSGVSSYNEQFF
- | few | TRBJ1-2 | TRBV19 | TGTGCCAGTAGTACCGGACTGATCTATGGCTACACCTTC | CASSTGLIYGYTF
- | many | TRBJ1-5 | TRBV28 | TGTGCCAGCAGTTACTACGGACAGTACAATCAGCCCCAGCATTTT | CASSYYGQYNQPQHF
TRBD2 | - | TRBJ2-1 | TRBV28 | TGTGCCAGCAGTTTTACCATAGCGGGAGAGTCCTACAATGAGCAGTTCTTC | CASSFTIAGESYNEQFF
- | many | TRBJ1-1 | TRBV7-9 | TGTGCCAGCAGCTTAGGTGACAGACCTAACACTGAAGCTTTCTTT | CASSLGDRPNTEAFF
- | few | TRBJ2-7 | TRBV18 | TGTGCCAGCTCCCCTGCTAGCTCCTACGAGCAGTACTTC | CASSPASSYEQYF
TRBD2 | many | TRBJ2-7 | TRBV5-1 | TGCGCCAGCAGCTTAGTAGCGGGCCTCTCCTACGAGCAGTACTTC | CASSLVAGLSYEQYF
- | many | TRBJ2-7 | TRBV24-1 | TGTGCCACCAGTGGCAGCTCCTACGAGCAGTACTTC | CATSGSSYEQYF
TRBD1 | many | TRBJ2-1 | TRBV28 | TGTGCCAGCAGTTTATGGTCGGGACAGGGTGACAATGAGCAGTTCTTC | CASSLWSGQGDNEQFF
TRBD2 | many | TRBJ2-3 | TRBV18 | TGTGCCGGGTCACTAGCGGGGGAGACAGATACGCAGTATTTT | CAGSLAGETDTQYF
- | - | TRBJ1-4 | TRBV30 | TGTGCCTGGAGTGACCACCGGACAGCTCTTAATGAAAAACTGTTTTTT | CAWSDHRTALNEKLFF
- | many | TRBJ2-7 | TRBV20-1 | TGCAGTGCTAGTCGGCCGAGCTCCTACGAGCAGTACTTC | CSASRPSSYEQYF
TRBD1 | many | TRBJ1-5 | TRBV28 | TGTGCCATCCTGACAGGGGCTAACAATCAGCCCCAGCATTTT | CAILTGANNQPQHF
- | - | TRBJ2-5 | TRBV5-1 | TGCGCCAGCAGCTTGGCTTGGGGGAACCAAGAGACCCAGTACTTC | CASSLAWGNQETQYF
- | many | TRBJ2-1 | TRBV7-2 | TGTGCCAGCAGCTTAGTACGACTAGGCATCAATGAGCAGTTCTTC | CASSLVRLGINEQFF
- | - | TRBJ2-3 | TRBV16 | TGTGCCAGCAGCTTCAGTGGGGAAACAGATACGCAGTATTTT | CASSFSGETDTQYF
- | many | TRBJ1-2 | TRBV7-2 | TGTGCCAGCAGCTTAGCGTGGGAGAACTATGGCTACACCTTC | CASSLAWENYGYTF
TRBD1 | many | TRBJ1-4 | TRBV5-1 | TGCGCCAGCCGGACAGGGATCAATGAAAAACTGTTTTTT | CASRTGINEKLFF
TRBD1 | many | TRBJ1-2 | TRBV12-3/TRBV12-4 | TGTGCCAGCAGTTCGACAGGGGGAAACTATGGCTACACCTTC | CASSSTGGNYGYTF
TRBD2 | many | TRBJ2-1 | TRBV20-1 | TGCAGTGCTAGAGATCGTTCTAGCGGGAGGATCAATGAGCAGTTCTTC | CSARDRSSGRINEQFF
TRBD1 | few | TRBJ2-7 | TRBV6-2/TRBV6-3 | TGTGCCAGCAGACAGGGGTTTTACGAGCAGTACTTC | CASRQGFYEQYF
TRBD2 | many | TRBJ2-5 | TRBV10-3 | TGTGCCGTTGGACTAGCTAGGGAGACCCAGTACTTC | CAVGLARETQYF
- | many | TRBJ2-1 | TRBV27 | TGTGCCAGCAGCCCCGGCTTTTCCCGCGGTGAGCAGTTCTTC | CASSPGFSRGEQFF
TRBD2 | many | TRBJ2-5 | TRBV7-6 | TGTGCCAGCAGCTTAGAATTTCGGCTAGCGGGAGGTGGTGGAGAGACCCAGTACTTC | CASSLEFRLAGGGGETQYF
TRBD2 | many | TRBJ2-2 | TRBV5-1 | TGCGCCAGCAGCTTGGTAGCGGGAGAGGGCACCGGGGAGCTGTTTTTT | CASSLVAGEGTGELFF
- | many | TRBJ2-7 | TRBV15 | TGTGCCACCAGCAGAGGGGCAGACTCCTACGAGCAGTACTTC | CATSRGADSYEQYF
TRBD2 | many | TRBJ2-3 | TRBV7-2 | TGTGCCAGCAGCCCGGAAATGGCGGGAGTCCCTGGGCAGTATTTT | CASSPEMAGVPGQYF
- | many | TRBJ1-1 | TRBV12-3/TRBV12-4 | TGTGCCAGCAGATACAGGGAATGGGTCGCTGAAGCTTTCTTT | CASRYREWVAEAFF
- | many | TRBJ2-1 | TRBV7-8 | TGTGCCAGCAGCCCCCGGTCGTGGGGGCTTCAGTTCTTC | CASSPRSWGLQFF
TRBD2 | many | TRBJ2-7 | TRBV6-2/TRBV6-3 | TGTGCCAGCAGTTACCTAGCGGAGTCCTACGAGCAGTACTTC | CASSYLAESYEQYF
- | many | TRBJ2-5 | TRBV27 | TGTGCCAGCAGTTCCACACCGGGGCTCGGGACCCAGTACTTC | CASSSTPGLGTQYF
- | many | TRBJ2-7 | TRBV20-1 | TGCAGTGCATCCGGGACTCGCTACGAGCAGTACTTC | CSASGTRYEQYF
- | many | TRBJ2-4 | TRBV27 | TGTGCCAGCAGTTTATTGGGGGAAGCCAAAAACATTCAGTACTTC | CASSLLGEAKNIQYF
- | many | TRBJ2-1 | TRBV5-1 | TGCGCCAGCAGCTTGGGGGCGGGGAGCTCCTACAATGAGCAGTTCTTC | CASSLGAGSSYNEQFF
TRBD2 | few | TRBJ2-2 | TRBV6-5 | TGTGCCAGCAGTTACTCGATGGTCCAGCGGGGCACCGGGGAGCTGTTTTTT | CASSYSMVQRGTGELFF
TRBD2 | many | TRBJ2-1 | TRBV12-3/TRBV12-4 | TGTGCCAGCAATTCGGGACTAGCGGAGCCCAATGAGCAGTTCTTC | CASNSGLAEPNEQFF
- | many | TRBJ2-7 | TRBV11-2 | TGTGCCAGCAGCTTACTAGCGAGCTCCTACGAGCAGTACTTC | CASSLLASSYEQYF
- | many | TRBJ1-3 | TRBV4-1 | TGCGCCAGCAGCCCTGGTAGGCCAGTACGGGGAAACACCATATATTTT | CASSPGRPVRGNTIYF
- | few | TRBJ2-4 | TRBV5-6 | TGTGCCAGCAGCCCCCGGGGTCTCCGACGGAACATTCAGTACTTC | CASSPRGLRRNIQYF